This T cell receptor (beta chain) was captured by sequencing in a study of cytomegalovirus exposure and HLA in healthy donors (dated by TCRdb to about 2017). With respect to the entire study: According to a later analysis, the approximately 120 validation repertoires were produced on the same platform as the 600 to 850 repertoires of the first cohort. High-throughput TCR immunosequencing, statistical association of individual TCRs with disease status, and machine learning were combined to predict cytomegalovirus infection status. The study aimed to test whether signatures of past pathogen exposure could be identified by cataloging public T cell receptors. Besides the first cohort of 666 subjects, a separate validation cohort made up of roughly 120 different subjects was used. On the study overall, not on this receptor specifically: In the study, around 150 TCR beta chains were listed as associated with cytomegalovirus. Most TCR sequences were observed very rarely across donors, whereas some public TCRs were present in many individuals. A later analysis lacked HLA typing for the validation cohort, so it scored co-occurrence in that cohort across all 130 or so repertoires. In vitro tests confirmed that a few of the cytomegalovirus-associated TCR beta chains recognize cytomegalovirus antigens. It was suggested by the authors that the approach could potentially be generalized to other disease states and immunological phenotypes. In a later analysis, TCRs clustered in the first cohort were found to also tend to co-occur in the 120 or so validation repertoires, with 90% to 95% of cluster scores above 0. In both the original and validation cohorts, the classifier was reported to diagnose cytomegalovirus status with high specificity and sensitivity.

The method behind the library was the immunoSEQ multiplex PCR assay. The study's processing was this. To diagnose cytomegalovirus status from the catalog of TCR beta chain sequences, a statistical classification framework was built. TCRdb took this table from immuneACCESS and kept in-frame rearrangements with V and J called. Such tables lack part of the clones; where checked against another copy, unresolved V genes explain under half of the gap, and the rest is unexplained. That table gives V, J and clone size, and the DNA gave D and trimming. This sample has under 80,000 clones in its table, and approximately 95% of those were observed once. The ten largest clones capture 2.1% of the sample. V lost 2 bases and J lost 3 bases; the stretch between them is 9 bases long. The germline V gene (reference sequence) provides CDR1 SGHNT and CDR2 YYREEE. The CDR3 runs 13 residues from the cysteine to the phenylalanine. Only the CDR3 DNA stays, 39 bases, in frame from base 1.

This clone appeared a single time. Its antigen has not been determined. Base qualities are not at hand, and no much larger clone is one base apart. The donors belonged to the validation cohort of around 120 subjects, which was separate from the roughly 700-subject first cohort. Sequenced sample: PBMCs. This clonotype was sampled from a woman between 18 and 29 years old in good health and CMV-seronegative. This chain is built from TRBV5-4 and TRBJ2-7; D gene: possibly TRBD2, on 5 matching bases. The DNA is as follows: TGTGCCAGCAGCTTAAAAGGGAGCTACGAGCAGTACTTC. This yields the protein CASSLKGSYEQYF.